These T cell receptor beta chains were read from a single sample in a study of T cell responses to AZD1222 COVID-19 vaccine. TCRdb keeps only in-frame clones here, not all; method: immunoSEQ multiplex PCR. The sample records 150,000 to 200,000 clones, 70% to 90% being singletons. Material: peripheral blood, obtained on day 0 of AZD1222 vaccination. The receptors derive from an adult in good health. CDR3s include the opening cysteine and the closing phenylalanine or tryptophan. Each record gives: clone size, V gene, J gene, D gene, CDR3 DNA, CDR3 protein. The D gene is left open where the match is weak. Some rows have no size entry. The others give once, few or many, or a class for an expanded clone.

size: NA; V: TRBV11-2; J: TRBJ2-4; D: NA; DNA: TGTGCCAGCAGAAAAAGCGTCAATTCAAACATTCAGTACTTC; CDR3: CASRKSVNSNIQYF
size: few; V: TRBV12-3/TRBV12-4; J: TRBJ2-1; D: NA; DNA: TGTGCCAGCAGTCCTGAGCAGTTCTTC; CDR3: CASSPEQFF
size: NA; V: TRBV2; J: TRBJ2-3; D: TRBD1; DNA: TGTGCCAGCAGGGGACAGGGGATCGATACGCAGTATTTT; CDR3: CASRGQGIDTQYF
size: once; V: TRBV6-5; J: TRBJ1-2; D: TRBD1; DNA: TGTGCCAGCAGACCAGGGACAGCTGCTATGGGCTACACCTTC; CDR3: CASRPGTAAMGYTF
size: NA; V: TRBV28; J: TRBJ1-5; D: TRBD1; DNA: TGTGCCAGCAGCCGGGACAGGGTCAATCAGCCCCAGCATTTT; CDR3: CASSRDRVNQPQHF
size: NA; V: TRBV6-2/TRBV6-3; J: TRBJ2-1; D: TRBD2; DNA: TGTGCCAGCAGTTACGATCGACTAGCGGGGGGCCAAGCCTACAATGAGCAGTTCTTC; CDR3: CASSYDRLAGGQAYNEQFF
size: NA; V: TRBV19; J: TRBJ1-4; D: TRBD1; DNA: TGTGCCAGTAGTCTCGGAGCGGGACAGGGGAATGAAAAACTGTTTTTT; CDR3: CASSLGAGQGNEKLFF
size: once; V: TRBV6-2/TRBV6-3; J: TRBJ2-7; D: NA; DNA: TGTGCCAGTAGCCAATACGAGCAGTACTTC; CDR3: CASSQYEQYF
size: NA; V: TRBV27; J: TRBJ1-5; D: TRBD1; DNA: TGTGCCAGCAGATCATCCTGGACAGGGGACAATCAGCCCCAGCATTTT; CDR3: CASRSSWTGDNQPQHF
size: NA; V: TRBV27; J: TRBJ1-5; D: NA; DNA: TGTGCCAGCAAAAAGGGGGGGTCAAATAGCAATCAGCCCCAGCATTTT; CDR3: CASKKGGSNSNQPQHF
size: NA; V: TRBV7-3; J: TRBJ1-2; D: NA; DNA: TGTGCCAGCAGCCCCCGAACAGGTGGCTACACCTTC; CDR3: CASSPRTGGYTF
size: few; V: TRBV28; J: TRBJ2-7; D: TRBD2; DNA: TGTGCCAGCACCCCTTCGACTAGCGGATCCTACGAGCAGTACTTC; CDR3: CASTPSTSGSYEQYF
size: NA; V: TRBV7-2; J: TRBJ2-7; D: NA; DNA: TGTGCCAGCAGCTTATCGAACGAGCAGTACTTC; CDR3: CASSLSNEQYF
size: NA; V: TRBV14; J: TRBJ1-1; D: NA; DNA: TGTGCCAGCAGCCAACAGCTCTACGACACTGAAGCTTTCTTT; CDR3: CASSQQLYDTEAFF
size: NA; V: TRBV6-5; J: TRBJ2-1; D: TRBD1; DNA: TGTGCCAGCAGTCCGACAGGGGGCAGCGCAAATGAGCAGTTCTTC; CDR3: CASSPTGGSANEQFF
size: once; V: TRBV5-4; J: TRBJ1-2; D: TRBD1; DNA: TGTGCCAGCAGCCCTGGCGACAGGGTCTATGGCTACACCTTC; CDR3: CASSPGDRVYGYTF
size: NA; V: TRBV28; J: TRBJ2-3; D: NA; DNA: TGTGCCAGCAGTTTATGGGCGACAACTAGCACAGATACGCAGTATTTT; CDR3: CASSLWATTSTDTQYF
size: NA; V: TRBV5-1; J: TRBJ1-6; D: NA; DNA: TGCGCCAGCAGCTTGAGGGACGGCCAAAATTCACCCCTCCACTTT; CDR3: CASSLRDGQNSPLHF
size: NA; V: TRBV11-2; J: TRBJ2-1; D: TRBD2; DNA: TGTGCCAGCACCGAACGTTGGACTAGCGGTAACAATGAGCAGTTCTTC; CDR3: CASTERWTSGNNEQFF
size: NA; V: TRBV7-3; J: TRBJ2-5; D: TRBD1; DNA: TGTGCCAGCAGCTCCCCGGGACAGGGCCGAGAGACCCAGTACTTC; CDR3: CASSSPGQGRETQYF
size: NA; V: TRBV7-9; J: TRBJ2-3; D: NA; DNA: TGTGCCAGCAGCTCCGGTCATTTGGAGACAGATACGCAGTATTTT; CDR3: CASSSGHLETDTQYF
size: NA; V: TRBV6-2/TRBV6-3; J: TRBJ1-3; D: TRBD1; DNA: TGTGCCAGCAGCAGGGACAGGGCTGGAAACACCATATATTTT; CDR3: CASSRDRAGNTIYF
size: NA; V: TRBV3-1/TRBV3-2; J: TRBJ2-6; D: NA; DNA: TGTGCCAGCAGCCGTGCTTCAGGGGTTTCTGGGGCCAACGTCCTGACTTTC; CDR3: CASSRASGVSGANVLTF
size: NA; V: TRBV9; J: TRBJ2-1; D: NA; DNA: TGTGCCAGCAGCCTCGCCTATGGTAGCGGTGAGCAGTTCTTC; CDR3: CASSLAYGSGEQFF
size: NA; V: TRBV18; J: TRBJ1-1; D: NA; DNA: TGTGCCAGCTCCCCTCGGGGGGCGGGCACTGAAGCTTTCTTT; CDR3: CASSPRGAGTEAFF
size: NA; V: TRBV12-3/TRBV12-4; J: TRBJ2-3; D: NA; DNA: TGTGCCAGCAGTATGCCAGGGCCCGATACGCAGTATTTT; CDR3: CASSMPGPDTQYF
size: NA; V: TRBV10-1; J: TRBJ2-1; D: TRBD1; DNA: TGCGCCAGCATGGACAGGGGTAATGAGCAGTTCTTC; CDR3: CASMDRGNEQFF
size: NA; V: TRBV5-1; J: TRBJ1-4; D: TRBD1; DNA: TGCGCCAGCAGCTTGACAGGGGCTGCTGGTGAAAAACTGTTTTTT; CDR3: CASSLTGAAGEKLFF
size: NA; V: TRBV29-1; J: TRBJ2-7; D: NA; DNA: TGCAGCGTTACAGGGGGGGCCTACGAGCAGTACTTC; CDR3: CSVTGGAYEQYF
size: NA; V: TRBV6-2/TRBV6-3; J: TRBJ1-2; D: NA; DNA: TGTGCCAGCAGTTCCCAGGACAAGGGCCCCTATGGCTACACCTTC; CDR3: CASSSQDKGPYGYTF
size: NA; V: TRBV12-3/TRBV12-4; J: TRBJ1-2; D: NA; DNA: TGTGCCAGCAGTTCGACCTATGACTATGGCTACACCTTC; CDR3: CASSSTYDYGYTF
size: NA; V: TRBV11-2; J: TRBJ1-2; D: NA; DNA: TGTGCCAGCAGCTTTGCCCAGGTTAGCTATGGCTACACCTTC; CDR3: CASSFAQVSYGYTF
size: once; V: TRBV24-1; J: TRBJ1-1; D: NA; DNA: TGTGCCACCAGTGATTCGATGACAGGCACTGAAGCTTTCTTT; CDR3: CATSDSMTGTEAFF
size: NA; V: TRBV4-1; J: TRBJ2-2; D: TRBD1; DNA: TGCGCCAGCAGCCCGCTCGGGACAGGGGTAGCCGGGGAGCTGTTTTTT; CDR3: CASSPLGTGVAGELFF
size: NA; V: TRBV6-6; J: TRBJ1-2; D: TRBD1; DNA: TGTGCCACCGAACAGGGGGACTATGGCTACACCTTC; CDR3: CATEQGDYGYTF
size: NA; V: TRBV19; J: TRBJ2-7; D: TRBD2; DNA: TGTGCCAGTAGTATCCTAGCGGGAGGGCCCGACGAGCAGTACTTC; CDR3: CASSILAGGPDEQYF
size: NA; V: TRBV6-1; J: TRBJ1-4; D: NA; DNA: TGTGCCAGCAGTGAAAGGGACACACGGGCTGAAAAACTGTTTTTT; CDR3: CASSERDTRAEKLFF
size: NA; V: TRBV9; J: TRBJ2-1; D: TRBD2; DNA: TGTGCCAGCAGCGTAGGGGCTAGCGGTTACAATGAGCAGTTCTTC; CDR3: CASSVGASGYNEQFF
size: NA; V: TRBV6-5; J: TRBJ1-5; D: NA; DNA: TGTGCCAGCAACAGGGATCAGCCCCAGCATTTT; CDR3: CASNRDQPQHF
size: NA; V: TRBV5-1; J: TRBJ2-2; D: NA; DNA: TGCGCCAGCAGCATCTCCTTGGGGCCCGGGGAGCTGTTTTTT; CDR3: CASSISLGPGELFF
size: NA; V: TRBV12-3/TRBV12-4; J: TRBJ1-2; D: TRBD1; DNA: TGTGCCAGCAGTTCGACAGGGCATGGCTACACCTTC; CDR3: CASSSTGHGYTF
size: NA; V: TRBV19; J: TRBJ2-7; D: NA; DNA: TGTGCCAGTAGTATGCTGGACACTACCTACGAGCAGTACTTC; CDR3: CASSMLDTTYEQYF
size: NA; V: TRBV12-3/TRBV12-4; J: TRBJ1-1; D: NA; DNA: TGTGCCAGCAGGGCCACGAACACTGAAGCTTTCTTT; CDR3: CASRATNTEAFF
size: NA; V: TRBV6-6; J: TRBJ2-3; D: NA; DNA: TGTGCCAGCAGGGGGGCACCTTTAGCAGATACGCAGTATTTT; CDR3: CASRGAPLADTQYF
size: NA; V: TRBV12-3/TRBV12-4; J: TRBJ1-5; D: NA; DNA: TGTGCCAGCAGTACTGACGTGGGGCCCCAGCATTTT; CDR3: CASSTDVGPQHF
size: once; V: TRBV6-2/TRBV6-3; J: TRBJ2-7; D: NA; DNA: TGTGCCAGCAGTTACCCCACAGGATTCTACGAGCAGTACTTC; CDR3: CASSYPTGFYEQYF
size: few; V: TRBV4-2; J: TRBJ1-1; D: NA; DNA: TGTGCCAGCAGCCAAGAAGGGTGGATGGGAGCTTTCTTT; CDR3: CASSQEGWMGAFF
size: NA; V: TRBV9; J: TRBJ1-6; D: NA; DNA: TGTGCCAGCAGCGTAGATCCTGGGGCCAATTCACCCCTCCACTTT; CDR3: CASSVDPGANSPLHF
size: NA; V: TRBV7-6; J: TRBJ2-2; D: TRBD2; DNA: TGTGCCAGCAGCTTAGAACTAGCGGGGGCCTCTAACACCGGGGAGCTGTTTTTT; CDR3: CASSLELAGASNTGELFF
size: NA; V: TRBV7-8; J: TRBJ2-7; D: TRBD1; DNA: TGTGCCAGCAGCGCCACTGGTCAGGGGGCGAACGAGCAGTACTTC; CDR3: CASSATGQGANEQYF
size: NA; V: TRBV30; J: TRBJ1-3; D: NA; DNA: TGTGCCTGGAGTGTAACCAGGCCGTCCCGTGGAAACACCATATATTTT; CDR3: CAWSVTRPSRGNTIYF
size: NA; V: TRBV6-5; J: TRBJ2-7; D: NA; DNA: TGTGCCAGCAGGACAGGATCCTACGAGCAGTACTTC; CDR3: CASRTGSYEQYF
size: NA; V: TRBV12-3/TRBV12-4; J: TRBJ1-2; D: NA; DNA: TGTGCCAGCAACTTCGGGACTCCCTATGGCTACACCTTC; CDR3: CASNFGTPYGYTF
size: few; V: TRBV5-1; J: TRBJ2-5; D: NA; DNA: TGCGCCAGCAGCGCGGACAGTGCCACAGGGTCCCAGTACTTC; CDR3: CASSADSATGSQYF
size: once; V: TRBV7-9; J: TRBJ1-3; D: TRBD1; DNA: TGTGCCAGCAGACCGGGACAGGGCCCTGGAAACACCATATATTTT; CDR3: CASRPGQGPGNTIYF
size: NA; V: TRBV30; J: TRBJ1-5; D: NA; DNA: TGTGCCTGGAGCGCGACGACGGGACAGCCCCAGCATTTT; CDR3: CAWSATTGQPQHF
size: NA; V: TRBV6-5; J: TRBJ1-5; D: TRBD1; DNA: TGTGCCAGCCTGGAGACAGGGGGAGGTCAGCCCCAGCATTTT; CDR3: CASLETGGGQPQHF
size: NA; V: TRBV7-9; J: TRBJ2-2; D: NA; DNA: TGTGCCAGCAGCCCCCGGGACAAAGAGCTGTTTTTT; CDR3: CASSPRDKELFF